This T cell receptor (beta chain) emerged from a study of blood T cell repertoires in COVID-19. About the study: Sites in the United States, Italy and Spain provided acute and convalescent COVID-19 samples. T cells, B-cell-depleted T cells, or PBMCs supplied cDNA or gDNA.

Source study methods: Nucleated cell counts were estimated from reference gene primer amplification. Sequencing was performed with immunoSEQ multiplex PCR; in TCRdb, only in-frame clones are kept and a portion is missing. V and J calls and clone size are copied from that table; D and trimming were computed from the DNA. The sample shows some 140,000 clones, roughly 84% of them seen only once. The CDR3 has 14 residues. V was clipped by 4 bases and J by 3 bases, with 9 bases between them. Germline loops: CDR1 SNHLY, CDR2 FYNNEI. The chain recombines TRBV2 with TRBJ2-2; tentative D call: TRBD1 (5 bases). The sequence came from a man aged 55 to 70 with acute or convalescent COVID-19. Source material: peripheral blood. CDR3: CASSVDTYTGELFF. Written as DNA, the CDR3 is TGTGCCAGCAGTGTGGACACTTACACCGGGGAGCTGTTTTTT.